A single sample gave rise to the 7 T cell receptor beta chains below, sequenced in a study of blood T cells in healthy people across ages. Using a J-beta primer mix together with a sample-barcoded 5' primer, a second PCR was run for roughly 7 to 12 cycles. TCRdb ran MiXCR on the 5' RACE reads and lists one entry per CDR3 protein. The sample has about 1.8 million distinct CDR3 sequences; around half are singletons. Sequencing input: blood. Receptors originate from a woman aged 35 to 49 in good health.

V usage is TRBV5-1 and J usage is TRBJ2-5; D is unresolved. With 2 bases removed from V and 3 bases from J, the gap between germline ends came to 11 bases. This CDR3 has 14 residues. CDR1 SGHRS and CDR2 YFSETQ come from the germline V gene. The DNA for the CDR3 is TGCGCCAGCAGCTTAGAGGACCTTGAAGAGACCCAGTACTTC. Translated, it gives CASSLEDLEETQYF.

This clonotype was observed a few times. The V gene is TRBV12-3 or TRBV12-4, the J gene TRBJ2-1, with 8 bases matching TRBD1. The ends lost 6 bases at V and 3 bases at J; junction bases unmatched: 7. The CDR3 runs 15 residues. The CDR3 bases are TGTGCCAGCAGGGCTAGGACAGGGTTCTACAATGAGCAGTTCTTC. Amino acid sequence: CASRARTGFYNEQFF.

This chain links TRBV20-1 with TRBJ2-1, with TRBD1 identical over 8 bases. The CDR3 sequence is 11 residues long. Losses at the gene ends were 3 bases for V and 13 bases for J; bases not matched to a gene: 5. Per germline, CDR1 DFQATT and CDR2 SNEGSKA (reference sequence). Written as DNA, the CDR3 is TGCAGTGCTAGGTTGGGACAGGTTCAGTTCTTC. Encoded protein: CSARLGQVQFF.

The rearrangement links TRBV5-6 to TRBJ1-6; 9 positions match TRBD1. V shed 4 bases and J 4 bases; nucleotides not matched to a gene: 6. Germline V gives CDR1 SGHDT, CDR2 YYEEEE. This CDR3 is 16 amino acids long. The CDR3 DNA reads as TGTGCCAGCAGCATCTCCGGGACAGGGTATAATTCACCCCTCCACTTT. This encodes CASSISGTGYNSPLHF.

This clonotype was seen a few times. J is TRBJ2-7 and V is TRBV10-3; 9 nucleotides align to TRBD1. After removal of 4 bases from V and 6 bases from J, the junction contained 7 bases not matched to a gene. There are 14 residues in the CDR3. The germline V gene encodes CDR1 ENHRY and CDR2 SYGVKD. CDR3 DNA sequence: TGTGCCATCAGTGGGGGACAGGGTTTTGCCGAGCAGTACTTC. Translation: CAISGGQGFAEQYF.

The J gene is TRBJ2-5, the V gene TRBV12-3 or TRBV12-4; D is undetermined. The CDR3 is 12 residues long. Between the trimmed V and J ends, which lost 6 bases and 4 bases, there was a span of 9 bases. CDR3 nucleotides: TGTGCCAGCAGGGGGATTCGAGAGACCCAGTACTTC. Residues: CASRGIRETQYF.

The V and J genes are TRBV7-9 and TRBJ1-1, with 7 bases that match TRBD1. CDR3 length: 14 amino acids. Per germline, CDR1 SEHNR and CDR2 FQNEAQ (reference sequence). The junction had 6 bases not matched to a gene; V was cut back by 4 bases and J by 4 bases. The CDR3 bases are TGTGCCAGCAGCTATGACAGGGTTCGCACTGAAGCTTTCTTT. As protein: CASSYDRVRTEAFF.